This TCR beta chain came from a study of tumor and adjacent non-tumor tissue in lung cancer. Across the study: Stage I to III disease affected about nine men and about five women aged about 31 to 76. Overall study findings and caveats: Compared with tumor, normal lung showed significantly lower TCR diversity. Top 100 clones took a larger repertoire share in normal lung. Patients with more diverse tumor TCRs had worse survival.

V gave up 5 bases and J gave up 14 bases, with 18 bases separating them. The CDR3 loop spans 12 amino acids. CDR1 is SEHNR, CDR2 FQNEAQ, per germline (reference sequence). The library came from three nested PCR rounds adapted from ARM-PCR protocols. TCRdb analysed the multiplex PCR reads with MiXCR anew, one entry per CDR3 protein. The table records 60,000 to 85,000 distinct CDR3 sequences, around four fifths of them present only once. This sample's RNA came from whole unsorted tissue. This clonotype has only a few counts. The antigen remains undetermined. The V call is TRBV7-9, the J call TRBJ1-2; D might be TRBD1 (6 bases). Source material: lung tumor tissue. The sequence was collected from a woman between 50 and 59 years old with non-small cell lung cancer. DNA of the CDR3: TGTGCCAGCAGCCGAGTGGGGGGCGCGGGTACCTTC. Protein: CASSRVGGAGTF.